The 21 T cell receptor beta chains presented below share a single source sample, sequenced in a study of T cells of healthy individuals. TCRdb re-called the 5' RACE reads through MiXCR, storing one row per CDR3 protein. The sample has about 82,000 distinct CDR3 sequences; about 5.5% are singletons. These receptors came from a female donor in good health.

This clonotype was seen a few times. This chain connects TRBV12-3 or TRBV12-4 to TRBJ1-2, with D unclear. The ends were cut back, 2 bases at V and 5 bases at J, with 9 bases in the middle. CDR3 length equals 13 residues. Here the CDR3 reads CASSLWATYGYTF. The CDR3 DNA follows: TGTGCCAGCAGTTTATGGGCAACTTATGGCTACACCTTC.

The chain links TRBV2 to TRBJ1-5; tentatively, D is TRBD1 (6 bases). CDR1 and CDR2 (germline): SNHLY, FYNNEI. The V gene lost 7 bases and the J gene lost 0 bases, with 19 bases spanning the gap. The CDR3 extends over 17 amino acids. In DNA, the CDR3 is TGTGCCAGCAAGTCATTGGGACACGGAAATAGCAATCAGCCCCAGCATTTT. This codes for CASKSLGHGNSNQPQHF.

This clonotype came up a few times. This sequence joins TRBV20-1 and TRBJ1-6; D not certain. Germline V gives CDR1 DFQATT, CDR2 SNEGSKA (reference sequence). Trimming took off 2 bases at V and 4 bases at J, with 15 bases between the two ends. The CDR3 is 16 amino acids. DNA of the CDR3: TGCAGTGCTAGACCACTAGGTCGACCGTATAATTCACCCCTCCACTTT. It yields the protein CSARPLGRPYNSPLHF.

This clonotype was picked up many times. This chain joins TRBV12-3 or TRBV12-4 and TRBJ2-1; no reliable D call. Trimming removed 4 bases from V and 11 bases from J, with 9 bases in between. The length of the CDR3 is 11 residues. This CDR3 is CASSWTSQQFF. In DNA form, the CDR3 reads TGTGCCAGCAGTTGGACGTCTCAGCAGTTCTTC.

This clonotype was counted ten times or more. CDR3 DNA: TGTGCCAGCAGGTACACAGGGGTCCACGGCTACACCTTC. Amino acids: CASRYTGVHGYTF. The rearrangement joins TRBV7-2 to TRBJ1-2; the match to TRBD1 covers 7 bases. This CDR3 comprises 13 residues. The ends lost 6 bases at V and 8 bases at J; junction bases unmatched: 9. The germline CDR1 and CDR2 sequences are SGHTA and FQGNSA.

This clonotype was detected ten times or more. The chain uses TRBV20-1 and TRBJ2-7; 11 nucleotides align to TRBD1. V lost 4 bases to trimming and J lost 2 bases; unmatched junction nucleotides: 13. The CDR3 runs to 17 residues. CDR1 and CDR2 from the germline V gene are DFQATT and SNEGSKA (reference sequence). The chain's CDR3 is CSAKGTGGAKNPYEQYF. As DNA, the CDR3 is TGCAGTGCTAAGGGGACAGGGGGTGCTAAGAACCCCTACGAGCAGTACTTC.

J is TRBJ1-1 and V is TRBV29-1; the match to TRBD1 covers 8 bases. Trimming at V came to 7 bases and at J to 4 bases, leaving 14 bases not matched to a gene. There are 15 residues in the CDR3. Germline CDR1 and CDR2: SQVTM and ANQGSEA. CDR3 in DNA: TGCAGCGCCGGGAGAGCGGACAGGGCTGTCACTGAAGCTTTCTTT. It specifies CSAGRADRAVTEAFF.

In this sample, this clonotype turned up many times. Here the CDR3 reads CASGAHSSSYNSPLHF. For the CDR3, the DNA is TGTGCCAGCGGGGCACACAGCAGCTCCTATAATTCACCCCTCCACTTT. The chain links TRBV28 to TRBJ1-6; a weak D match, TRBD1 (5 bases). The V end was cut by 8 bases, the J end by 0 bases, with 14 bases between. The CDR3 runs 16 residues. Germline CDR1 is MDHEN and CDR2 is SYDVKM. Supplemented by reference TRBV28 and TRBJ1-6, the full variable domain reads DVKVTQSSRYLVKRTGEKVFLECVQDMDHENMFWYRQDPGLGLRLIYFSYDVKMKEKGDIPEGYSVSREKKERFSLILESASTNQTSMYLCASGAHSSSYNSPLHFGNGTRLTVT.

This clonotype was seen at least ten times. The V and J genes are TRBV24-1 and TRBJ2-3, with a weak D call TRBD2 (6 bases). The germline V gene has CDR1 KGHDR and CDR2 SFDVKD. Trimming took 5 bases from V and 6 from J, leaving 14 bases between them. The CDR3 has 14 residues. The CDR3 DNA sequence: TGTGCCACCAGTGGAAGTGGGCTAGCGGATACGCAGTATTTT. This encodes CATSGSGLADTQYF.

Only a few counts were recorded for this clonotype. The rearrangement links TRBV29-1 to TRBJ2-7; 7 bases line up with TRBD1. V lost 0 bases, J lost 3 bases, and 8 bases stayed unmatched. Germline V CDR1 and CDR2: SQVTM, ANQGSEA. CDR3 length equals 15 residues. The CDR3 coding sequence is TGCAGCGTTGAAGACCAGGGGGAAACGATCTACGAGCAGTACTTC. Amino acids: CSVEDQGETIYEQYF.

The sample holds a few counts of this clonotype. CDR3 amino acids: CASSLEGVAYNEQFF. Here the CDR3 DNA reads TGTGCCAGCAGCTTAGAGGGGGTAGCGTACAATGAGCAGTTCTTC. The J gene is TRBJ2-1, the V gene TRBV11-1, with D possibly being TRBD1 (6 bases). Germline V gene lookup returns CDR1 SGHAT and CDR2 FQDESV (reference sequence). The CDR3 covers 15 residues. V was cut by 1 base and J by 4 bases, with 11 bases left in between.

This clonotype was counted at least ten times. The CDR3 sequence is CSVESAGGSEAFF. CDR3 in DNA: TGCAGCGTTGAGTCGGCAGGGGGCAGTGAAGCTTTCTTT. J is TRBJ1-1 and V is TRBV29-1; 8 bases agree with TRBD1. The CDR3 has 13 amino acids. Germline CDR1 and CDR2: SQVTM and ANQGSEA. Germline trimming cut 3 bases from V and 7 bases from J; bases unmatched to any gene: 7.

This clonotype has ten or more counts. CDR3 in amino acids: CASSFSDPGEQFF. For the CDR3, the DNA is TGTGCCAGCAGTTTCTCGGATCCGGGTGAGCAGTTCTTC. The chain couples TRBV6-5 to TRBJ2-1; D is ambiguous. CDR1 is MNHEY and CDR2 is SVGAGI in the germline V gene. Trimming left V 4 bases short and J 9 bases short, with 13 bases between. The CDR3 sequence is 13 residues long.

This clonotype came up a few times. The genes are TRBV20-1 and TRBJ2-5; TRBD2 is a possible D gene (5 bases). This CDR3 spans 12 amino acids. CDR1 and CDR2 from the germline V gene are DFQATT and SNEGSKA (reference sequence). Trimming took 2 bases from V and 3 from J, leaving 7 bases between them. In DNA, the CDR3 is TGCAGTGCTAGACTAGCAGAAGAGACCCAGTACTTC. Protein: CSARLAEETQYF.

In its sample, this clonotype was seen many times. J is TRBJ1-5 and V is TRBV12-3 or TRBV12-4; the D is unclear. Trimming took off 3 bases at V and 3 bases at J, with 6 bases between the two ends. CDR3 length: 13 amino acids. Here the CDR3 DNA reads TGTGCCAGCAGTTTGACACACAATCAGCCCCAGCATTTT. This gives the protein CASSLTHNQPQHF.

This clonotype was recorded many times. The junction departs from germline at one end; a sequencing error may be responsible. The chain joins TRBV20-1 to TRBJ1-3, with no clear D. CDR1 is DFQATT and CDR2 is SNEGSKA in the germline V gene (reference sequence). This CDR3 contains 12 residues. This CDR3 is CSARDGGHTIYF. The CDR3 DNA follows: TGCAGTGCTCGAGACGGCGGGCACACCATATATTTT.

This clonotype was picked up many times. The chain has TRBV6-2 or TRBV6-3 and TRBJ2-5; no clear D gene. The V end was cut by 5 bases, the J end by 5 bases, with 6 bases between. The CDR3 length is 11 residues. Germline loops: CDR1 MNHEY, CDR2 SVGEGT. The CDR3 sequence: CASSNPETQYF. CDR3 in DNA: TGTGCCAGCAGTAACCCGGAGACCCAGTACTTC.

This clonotype was seen many times. The rearrangement uses TRBV18 and TRBJ2-5, with TRBD2 identical over 7 bases. V lost 6 bases and J lost 0; bases outside the gene matches: 10. The CDR3 has 16 residues. CDR1 KGHSH and CDR2 LQKENI come from the germline V gene. This CDR3 reads CASSPGTTNYQETQYF. The CDR3 DNA reads TGTGCCAGCTCCCCGGGGACTACCAATTACCAAGAGACCCAGTACTTC.

This clonotype was counted at least ten times. This chain links TRBV29-1 with TRBJ1-1; D not resolved. Per the germline V gene, CDR1 is SQVTM and CDR2 is ANQGSEA. V lost 6 bases and J lost 2, with 22 bases in between. CDR3 length equals 16 residues. The CDR3 sequence is CSVGGWIGVFNTEAFF. The CDR3 DNA is TGCAGCGTGGGCGGGTGGATCGGGGTTTTTAACACTGAAGCTTTCTTT.

This rearrangement joins TRBV5-8 to TRBJ2-1; 11 positions agree with TRBD2. This CDR3 contains 19 residues. V lost 1 base to trimming and J lost 3 bases; unmatched junction nucleotides: 12. Germline V CDR1 and CDR2: SGHTS, YDEGEE. The CDR3 loop reads CASSLRLAGGWLIYNEQFF. The CDR3 coding sequence is TGTGCCAGCAGCTTGCGCCTAGCGGGAGGCTGGTTAATCTACAATGAGCAGTTCTTC.

This clonotype showed up many times. The chain couples TRBV7-8 to TRBJ2-1, with D possibly being TRBD2 (6 bases). This CDR3 has 13 amino acids. Germline V gene sequence: CDR1 SGHVS, CDR2 FQNEAQ. Trimming pared 7 bases from V and 5 bases from J, leaving 12 bases between. CDR3 DNA sequence: TGTGCCAGCATCCAACCGGGGGACAATGAGCAGTTCTTC. It yields the protein CASIQPGDNEQFF. Drawing the rest from reference TRBV7-8 and TRBJ2-1, the complete variable domain is GAGVSQSPRYKVAKRGQDVALRCDPISGHVSLFWYQQALGQGPEFLTYFQNEAQLDKSGLPSDRFFAERPEGSVSTLKIQRTQQEDSAVYLCASIQPGDNEQFFGPGTRLTVL.